Shown below are 7 T cell receptor beta chains from a single sample sequenced in a study of blood T cells in healthy people across ages. Sample-barcoded 5' priming and a J-beta primer mix drove a second PCR of about 6 to 12 cycles. TCRdb recomputed calls from the 5' RACE reads with MiXCR, one row per CDR3 protein. The data contain about 1,400,000 distinct CDR3 sequences, around two fifths of them singletons. Sequencing was carried out using blood. These receptors were taken from a woman aged 18-30 years in good health.

This clonotype was found once. The genes are TRBV27 and TRBJ2-5; TRBD1 agrees at 9 bases. CDR3 size: 17 residues. CDR1 and CDR2 (germline): MNHEY, SMNVEV (reference sequence). After removal of 7 bases from V and 5 bases from J, the junction contained 17 bases not matched to a gene. The CDR3 spells CASKDTPGQGVGETQYF. The CDR3 nucleotides are TGTGCCAGCAAGGATACCCCGGGACAGGGTGTTGGGGAGACCCAGTACTTC.

This chain uses TRBV11-2 with TRBJ1-1; the D gene is possibly TRBD1 (6 bases). Deletions cut 7 bases from V and 8 bases from J, with 17 bases between. The CDR3 consists of 13 residues. CDR1 is SGHAT, CDR2 FQNNGV, per germline. CDR3 in DNA: TGTGCCAGCAACCGAAGACAGGTAATGGAAGCTTTCTTT. Protein product: CASNRRQVMEAFF. Looking up the rest from reference TRBV11-2 and TRBJ1-1 gives the full variable domain: EAGVAQSPRYKIIEKRQSVAFWCNPISGHATLYWYQQILGQGPKLLIQFQNNGVVDDSQLPKDRFSAERLKGVDSTLKIQPAKLEDSAVYLCASNRRQVMEAFFGQGTRLTVV.

This clonotype was counted a few times. The chain is built from TRBV29-1 and TRBJ2-1; 7 bases fit TRBD1. CDR1 and CDR2 (germline): SQVTM, ANQGSEA. With V trimmed by 3 bases and J by 7 bases, 9 bases remained unmatched. The CDR3 extends over 14 amino acids. As DNA, the CDR3 is TGCAGCGTTGAGTTCGACAGGGTCAGGAATGAGCAGTTCTTC. As protein: CSVEFDRVRNEQFF.

The genes are TRBV18 and TRBJ2-7; TRBD1 matches 7 bases. The CDR3 length is 16 residues. Germline-derived CDR1 and CDR2 are KGHSH and LQKENI. Germline trimming cut 2 bases from V and 3 bases from J; bases unmatched to any gene: 10. CDR3 coding DNA: TGTGCCAGCTCACCAGTGAGGACAGGAACCCTCTACGAGCAGTACTTC. Translation: CASSPVRTGTLYEQYF.

The chain combines TRBV6-1 with TRBJ2-1; 8 nucleotides agree with TRBD2. Losses at the gene ends were 7 bases for V and 7 bases for J; bases not matched to a gene: 12. Looked up from germline, CDR1 is MNHNS and CDR2 is SASEGT. The CDR3 sequence is 15 residues long. This chain's CDR3 is CASTWASGSGNEQFF. CDR3 nucleotides: TGTGCCAGCACGTGGGCAAGCGGGAGTGGGAATGAGCAGTTCTTC.

Concerning this clonotype: At one end the junction does not follow the germline gene, possibly because of a read error. The V gene is TRBV14, the J gene TRBJ1-2; D is unresolved. Germline V gene lookup returns CDR1 SGHDN and CDR2 FVKESK. This CDR3 is built from 13 residues. CDR3 sequence: CASGHLLNYGYTF. Written as DNA, the CDR3 is TGTGCCAGCGGCCACCTACTCAACTATGGCTACACCTTC.

With respect to this clonotype: Relative to the germline gene, one junction end is altered; a read error may explain this. The chain has TRBV7-2 and TRBJ2-7; 7 bases map to TRBD1. Germline V gene sequence: CDR1 SGHTA, CDR2 FQGNSA. CDR3 length: 15 amino acids. This chain's CDR3 is CASSVARQGPEEQYF. CDR3 bases: TGTGCCAGCAGCGTAGCGAGACAGGGCCCGGAAGAGCAGTACTTC.